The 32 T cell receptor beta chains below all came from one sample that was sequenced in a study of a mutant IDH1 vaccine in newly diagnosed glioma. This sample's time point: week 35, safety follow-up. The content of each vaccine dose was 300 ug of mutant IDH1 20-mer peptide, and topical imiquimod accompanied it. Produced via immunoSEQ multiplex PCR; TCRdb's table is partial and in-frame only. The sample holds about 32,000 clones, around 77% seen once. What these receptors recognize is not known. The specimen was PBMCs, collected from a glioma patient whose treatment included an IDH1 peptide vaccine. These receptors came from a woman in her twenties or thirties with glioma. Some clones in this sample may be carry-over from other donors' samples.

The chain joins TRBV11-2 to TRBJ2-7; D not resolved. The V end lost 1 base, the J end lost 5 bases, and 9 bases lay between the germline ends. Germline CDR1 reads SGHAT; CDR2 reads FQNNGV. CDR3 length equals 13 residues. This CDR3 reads CASSLGGYHEQYF. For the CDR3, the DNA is TGTGCCAGCAGCTTAGGTGGATACCACGAGCAGTACTTC. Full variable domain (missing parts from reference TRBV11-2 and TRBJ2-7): EAGVAQSPRYKIIEKRQSVAFWCNPISGHATLYWYQQILGQGPKLLIQFQNNGVVDDSQLPKDRFSAERLKGVDSTLKIQPAKLEDSAVYLCASSLGGYHEQYFGPGTRLTVT.

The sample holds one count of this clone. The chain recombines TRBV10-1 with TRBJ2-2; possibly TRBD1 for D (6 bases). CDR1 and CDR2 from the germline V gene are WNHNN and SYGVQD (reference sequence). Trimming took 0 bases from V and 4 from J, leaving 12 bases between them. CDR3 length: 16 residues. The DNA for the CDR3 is TGCGCCAGCAGTGAGTCGTGGGGGCTAGGCACCGGGGAGCTGTTTTTT. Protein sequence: CASSESWGLGTGELFF.

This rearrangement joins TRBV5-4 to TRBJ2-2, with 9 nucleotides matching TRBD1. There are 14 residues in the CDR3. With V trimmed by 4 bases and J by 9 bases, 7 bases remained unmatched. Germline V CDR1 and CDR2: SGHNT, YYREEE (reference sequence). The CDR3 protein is CASSPGTGTRELFF. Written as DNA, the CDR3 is TGTGCCAGCAGCCCCGGGACAGGGACCAGGGAGCTGTTTTTT.

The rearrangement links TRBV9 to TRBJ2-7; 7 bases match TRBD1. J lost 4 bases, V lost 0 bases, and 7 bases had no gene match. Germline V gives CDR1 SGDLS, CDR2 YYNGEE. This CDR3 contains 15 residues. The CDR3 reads CASSVARDSRYEQYF. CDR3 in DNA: TGTGCCAGCAGCGTAGCTAGGGACAGCCGTTACGAGCAGTACTTC.

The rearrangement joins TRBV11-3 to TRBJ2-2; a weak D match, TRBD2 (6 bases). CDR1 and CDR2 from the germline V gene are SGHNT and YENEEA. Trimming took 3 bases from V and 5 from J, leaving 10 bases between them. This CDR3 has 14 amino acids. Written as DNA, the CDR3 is TGTGCCAGCAGCTTGACTAGATCAACCGGGGAGCTGTTTTTT. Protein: CASSLTRSTGELFF.

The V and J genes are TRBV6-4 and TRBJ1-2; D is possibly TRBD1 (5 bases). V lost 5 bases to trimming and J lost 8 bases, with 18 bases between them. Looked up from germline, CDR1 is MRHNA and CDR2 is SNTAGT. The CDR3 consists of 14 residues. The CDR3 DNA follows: TGTGCCAGCAGTCTCTTTCCGGGGCCTGGGGGCTACACCTTC. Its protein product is CASSLFPGPGGYTF.

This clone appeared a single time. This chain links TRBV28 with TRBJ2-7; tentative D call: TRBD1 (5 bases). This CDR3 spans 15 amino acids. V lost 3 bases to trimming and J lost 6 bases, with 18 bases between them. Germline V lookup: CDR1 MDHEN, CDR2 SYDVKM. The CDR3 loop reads CASSFGGATRAEQYF. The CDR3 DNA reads TGTGCCAGCAGTTTCGGTGGCGCTACCAGGGCCGAGCAGTACTTC.

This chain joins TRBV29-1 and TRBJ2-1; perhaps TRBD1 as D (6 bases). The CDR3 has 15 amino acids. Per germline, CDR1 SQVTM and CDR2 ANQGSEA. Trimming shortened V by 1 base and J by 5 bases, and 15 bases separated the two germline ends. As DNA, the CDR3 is TGCAGCGTTGAAGGAGGGCAGGGGAGCGACAATGAGCAGTTCTTC. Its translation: CSVEGGQGSDNEQFF.

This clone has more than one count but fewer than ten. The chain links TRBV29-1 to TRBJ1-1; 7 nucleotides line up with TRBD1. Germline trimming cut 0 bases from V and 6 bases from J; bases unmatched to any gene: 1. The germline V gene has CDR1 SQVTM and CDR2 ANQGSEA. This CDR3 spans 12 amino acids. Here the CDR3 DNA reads TGCAGCGTTGAAGATCAGGGGGCTGAAGCTTTCTTT. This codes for CSVEDQGAEAFF.

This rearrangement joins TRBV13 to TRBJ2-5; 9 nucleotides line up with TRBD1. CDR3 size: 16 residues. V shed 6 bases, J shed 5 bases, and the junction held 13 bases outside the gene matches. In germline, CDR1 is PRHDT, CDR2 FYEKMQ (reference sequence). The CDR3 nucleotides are TGTGCCAGCAGTTCCTCCGGGACAGGGTCCGGGGAGACCCAGTACTTC. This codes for CASSSSGTGSGETQYF.

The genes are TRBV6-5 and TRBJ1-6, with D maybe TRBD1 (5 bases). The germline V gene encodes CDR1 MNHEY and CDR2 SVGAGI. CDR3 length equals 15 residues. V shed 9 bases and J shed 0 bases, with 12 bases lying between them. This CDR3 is CASRQPSSYNSPLHF. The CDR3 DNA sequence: TGTGCCAGTAGACAGCCGAGCTCCTATAATTCACCCCTCCACTTT.

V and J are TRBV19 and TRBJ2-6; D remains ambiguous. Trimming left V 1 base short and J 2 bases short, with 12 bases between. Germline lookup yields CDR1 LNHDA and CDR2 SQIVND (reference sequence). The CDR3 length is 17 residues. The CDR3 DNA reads TGTGCCAGTAGTATAGTCATAGGCACCACTGGGGCCAACGTCCTGACTTTC. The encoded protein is CASSIVIGTTGANVLTF.

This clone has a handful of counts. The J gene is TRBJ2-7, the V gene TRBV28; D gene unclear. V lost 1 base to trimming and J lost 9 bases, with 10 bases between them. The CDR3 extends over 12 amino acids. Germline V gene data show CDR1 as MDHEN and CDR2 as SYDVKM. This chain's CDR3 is CASSLSGRWQYF. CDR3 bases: TGTGCCAGCAGTTTATCCGGCCGGTGGCAGTACTTC.

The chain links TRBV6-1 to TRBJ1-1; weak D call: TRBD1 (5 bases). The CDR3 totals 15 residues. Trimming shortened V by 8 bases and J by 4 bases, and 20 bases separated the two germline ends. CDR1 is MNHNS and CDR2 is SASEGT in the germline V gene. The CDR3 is CASLRQSGGGTEAFF. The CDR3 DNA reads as TGTGCCAGCCTGCGCCAATCGGGGGGGGGCACTGAAGCTTTCTTT.

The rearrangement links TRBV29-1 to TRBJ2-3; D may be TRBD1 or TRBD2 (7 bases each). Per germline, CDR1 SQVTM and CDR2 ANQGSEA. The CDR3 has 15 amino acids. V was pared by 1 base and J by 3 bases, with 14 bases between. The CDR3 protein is CSVEAGGQSTDTQYF. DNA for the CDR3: TGCAGCGTTGAAGCGGGGGGACAGTCGACAGATACGCAGTATTTT.

The CDR3 region is CASSEYLPYEQYF. In DNA form, the CDR3 reads TGCGCCAGCAGTGAGTACCTCCCCTACGAGCAGTACTTC. This chain links TRBV10-2 with TRBJ2-7; D not certain. The CDR3 has 13 residues. V was pared by 1 base and J by 2 bases, with 6 bases between. From germline, CDR1 is WSHSY and CDR2 SAAADI.

The DNA for the CDR3 is TGTGCCAGCAGTCCGCTAGCGGGAGGACCCTACGAGCAGTACTTC. This sequence encodes CASSPLAGGPYEQYF. This chain uses TRBV28 with TRBJ2-7; 11 bases agree with TRBD2. CDR3 size: 15 residues. Germline lookup yields CDR1 MDHEN and CDR2 SYDVKM. Trimming took 5 bases from V and 2 from J; bases not matched to a gene: 5.

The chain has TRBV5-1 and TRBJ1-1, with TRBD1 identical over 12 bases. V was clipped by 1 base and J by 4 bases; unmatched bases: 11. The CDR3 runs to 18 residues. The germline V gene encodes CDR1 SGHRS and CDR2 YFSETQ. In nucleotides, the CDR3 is TGCGCCAGCAGCTTGAGGGGACAGGGGGCTTCGGGTGGCACTGAAGCTTTCTTT. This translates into CASSLRGQGASGGTEAFF.

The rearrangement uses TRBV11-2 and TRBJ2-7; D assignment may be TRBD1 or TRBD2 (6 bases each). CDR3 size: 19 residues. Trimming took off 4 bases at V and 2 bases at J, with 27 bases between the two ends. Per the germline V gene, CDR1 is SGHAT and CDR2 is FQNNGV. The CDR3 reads CASSSNSLTGGSITYEQYF. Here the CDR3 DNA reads TGTGCCAGCAGCTCAAATTCTCTGACAGGAGGGTCAATTACCTACGAGCAGTACTTC.

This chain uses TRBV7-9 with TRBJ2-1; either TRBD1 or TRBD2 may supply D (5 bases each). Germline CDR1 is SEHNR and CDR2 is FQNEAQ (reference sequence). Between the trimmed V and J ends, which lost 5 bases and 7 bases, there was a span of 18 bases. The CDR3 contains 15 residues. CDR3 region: CASSSRDAPGNEQFF. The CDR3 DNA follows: TGTGCCAGCAGCAGCCGGGACGCGCCGGGGAATGAGCAGTTCTTC.

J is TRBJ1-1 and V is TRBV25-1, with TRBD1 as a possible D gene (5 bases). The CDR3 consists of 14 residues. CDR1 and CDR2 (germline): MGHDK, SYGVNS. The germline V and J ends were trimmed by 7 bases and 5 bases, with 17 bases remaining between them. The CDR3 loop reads CASKDRGDGTEAFF. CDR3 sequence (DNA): TGTGCCAGCAAAGATAGGGGCGACGGGACTGAAGCTTTCTTT. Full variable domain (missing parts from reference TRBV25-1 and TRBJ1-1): EADIYQTPRYLVIGTGKKITLECSQTMGHDKMYWYQQDPGMELHLIHYSYGVNSTEKGDLSSESTVSRIRTEHFPLTLESARPSHTSQYLCASKDRGDGTEAFFGQGTRLTVV.

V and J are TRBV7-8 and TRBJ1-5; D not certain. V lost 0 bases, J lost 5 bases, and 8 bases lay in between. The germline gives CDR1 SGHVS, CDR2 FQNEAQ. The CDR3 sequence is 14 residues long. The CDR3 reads CASSLAALDQPQHF. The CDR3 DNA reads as TGTGCCAGCAGCTTAGCGGCCCTAGATCAGCCCCAGCATTTT.

In DNA form, the CDR3 reads TGTGCCAGCAGTTACGGCGGGAACTACGAGCAGTACTTC. Translated: CASSYGGNYEQYF. The J gene is TRBJ2-7, the V gene TRBV6-5; D is possibly TRBD2 (6 bases). CDR1 is MNHEY and CDR2 is SVGAGI in the germline V gene. The CDR3 has 13 residues. Trimming shortened V by 2 bases and J by 3 bases, and 8 bases separated the two germline ends.

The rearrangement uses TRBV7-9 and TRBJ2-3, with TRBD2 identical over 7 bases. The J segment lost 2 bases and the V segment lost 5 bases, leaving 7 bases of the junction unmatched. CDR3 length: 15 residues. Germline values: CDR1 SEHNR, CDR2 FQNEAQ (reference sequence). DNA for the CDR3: TGTGCCAGCAGCCCGAGGGAGGGCCCCACAGATACGCAGTATTTT. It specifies CASSPREGPTDTQYF.

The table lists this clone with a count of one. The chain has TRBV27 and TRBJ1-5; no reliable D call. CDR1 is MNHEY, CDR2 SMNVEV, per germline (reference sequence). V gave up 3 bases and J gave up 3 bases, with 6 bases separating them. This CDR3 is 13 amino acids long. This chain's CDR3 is CASSFGVNQPQHF. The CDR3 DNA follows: TGTGCCAGCAGTTTTGGCGTCAATCAGCCCCAGCATTTT.

The CDR3 loop reads CASRGQYGYTF. CDR3 sequence (DNA): TGTGCCAGCAGGGGACAGTATGGCTACACCTTC. This rearrangement joins TRBV6-5 to TRBJ1-2, with TRBD1 matching over 7 bases. Germline trimming cut 6 bases from V and 5 bases from J; bases unmatched to any gene: 0. Per germline, CDR1 MNHEY and CDR2 SVGAGI. The CDR3 sequence is 11 residues long.

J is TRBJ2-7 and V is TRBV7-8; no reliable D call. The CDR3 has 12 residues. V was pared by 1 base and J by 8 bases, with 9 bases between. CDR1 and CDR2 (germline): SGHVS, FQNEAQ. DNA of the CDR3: TGTGCCAGCAGCTTAGGTGTAGGCCAGCAGTACTTC. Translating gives CASSLGVGQQYF. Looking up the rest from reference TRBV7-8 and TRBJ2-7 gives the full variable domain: GAGVSQSPRYKVAKRGQDVALRCDPISGHVSLFWYQQALGQGPEFLTYFQNEAQLDKSGLPSDRFFAERPEGSVSTLKIQRTQQEDSAVYLCASSLGVGQQYFGPGTRLTVT.

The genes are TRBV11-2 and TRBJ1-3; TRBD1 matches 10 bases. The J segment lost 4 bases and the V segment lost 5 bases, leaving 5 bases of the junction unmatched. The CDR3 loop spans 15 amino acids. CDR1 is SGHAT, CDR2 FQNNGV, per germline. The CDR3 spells CASSPGTGAGNTIYF. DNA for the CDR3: TGTGCCAGCAGCCCAGGGACAGGGGCCGGAAACACCATATATTTT.

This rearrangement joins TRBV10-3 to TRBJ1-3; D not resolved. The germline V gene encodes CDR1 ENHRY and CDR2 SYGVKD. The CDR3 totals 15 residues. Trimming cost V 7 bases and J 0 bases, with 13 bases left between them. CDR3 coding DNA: TGTGCCATCATATATAATGACAACTCTGGAAACACCATATATTTT. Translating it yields CAIIYNDNSGNTIYF.

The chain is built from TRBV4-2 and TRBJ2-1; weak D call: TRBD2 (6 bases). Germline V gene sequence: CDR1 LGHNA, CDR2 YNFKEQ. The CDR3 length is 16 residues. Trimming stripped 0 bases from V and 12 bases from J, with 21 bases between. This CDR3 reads CASSQESGSPLWVQFF. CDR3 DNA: TGTGCCAGCAGCCAAGAGTCCGGGAGCCCCCTCTGGGTGCAGTTCTTC.

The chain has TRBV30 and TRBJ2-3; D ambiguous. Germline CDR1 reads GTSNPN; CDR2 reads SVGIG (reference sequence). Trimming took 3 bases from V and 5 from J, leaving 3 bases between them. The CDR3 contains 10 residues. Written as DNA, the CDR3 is TGTGCCTGGAGCCTAGATACGCAGTATTTT. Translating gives CAWSLDTQYF.

In DNA, the CDR3 is TGTGCCAGCAGACGGCTTGGGTCTCCAGCCTACGAGCAGTACTTC. This sequence encodes CASRRLGSPAYEQYF. This chain connects TRBV6-5 to TRBJ2-7; D remains ambiguous. The germline CDR1 and CDR2 sequences are MNHEY and SVGAGI. The CDR3 has 15 amino acids. V lost 6 bases to trimming and J lost 2 bases, with 17 bases between them.